The 18 T cell receptor beta chains below all came from one sample that was sequenced in a study of spatial heterogeneity in lung cancer. TCRdb independently ran MiXCR on the 5' RACE reads; one entry per CDR3 protein. The table shows 50,000 or so distinct CDR3 sequences, with roughly 12% occurring only once. The time point denotes: sample taken at primary tumor resection. Sequencing covered unsorted whole RNA taken from tumor, nontumor lung or frozen PBMC. Sample: PBMCs, taken at surgery. These receptors all stem from a female donor with early-stage non-small cell lung cancer.

The CDR3 DNA reads as TGTGCCAGCAGTGCTCTAGAGAACACCGGGGAGCTGTTTTTT. Amino acids: CASSALENTGELFF. The chain carries TRBV6-1 and TRBJ2-2; D remains unclear. Germline loops: CDR1 MNHNS, CDR2 SASEGT. The CDR3 is 14 residues long. V shed 4 bases and J shed 1 base, with 7 bases lying between them.

This clonotype was recorded at least ten times. The chain uses TRBV5-1 and TRBJ2-3, with 10 bases fitting TRBD1. The length of the CDR3 is 16 residues. The V segment lost 6 bases and the J segment 2 bases; nucleotides outside the gene matches: 9. CDR1 and CDR2 (germline): SGHRS, YFSETQ. The CDR3 DNA sequence: TGCGCCAGCACCCCCTGGGACAGGGGAACCACAGATACGCAGTATTTT. Its protein product is CASTPWDRGTTDTQYF.

This clonotype came up many times. The J gene is TRBJ2-3, the V gene TRBV7-6; D not certain. CDR3 length equals 13 residues. V lost 2 bases, J lost 6 bases, and 9 bases lay in between. In germline, CDR1 is SGHVS, CDR2 FNYEAQ. The CDR3 coding sequence is TGTGCCAGCAGCTTACAGATCTCCGATACGCAGTATTTT. As protein: CASSLQISDTQYF. Complete variable domain (other parts from reference TRBV7-6 and TRBJ2-3): GAGVSQSPRYKVTKRGQDVALRCDPISGHVSLYWYRQALGQGPEFLTYFNYEAQQDKSGLPNDRFSAERPEGSISTLTIQRTEQRDSAMYRCASSLQISDTQYFGPGTRLTVL.

This clonotype came up many times. This chain uses TRBV12-3 or TRBV12-4 with TRBJ2-4, with D possibly being TRBD2 (5 bases). V lost 5 bases and J 2 bases, leaving 25 bases between the germline ends. This CDR3 is 19 amino acids long. CDR3 in amino acids: CASSLNRITGSLTKNIQYF. Here the CDR3 DNA reads TGTGCCAGCAGTCTCAATAGGATTACGGGGTCCTTAACCAAAAACATTCAGTACTTC.

This clonotype was recorded a few times. The V and J genes are TRBV24-1 and TRBJ2-5, with D perhaps given as TRBD1 or TRBD2 (5 bases each). Trimming took 9 bases from V and 1 from J, leaving 11 bases between them. CDR1 and CDR2 from the germline V gene are KGHDR and SFDVKD. The CDR3 length is 13 residues. The CDR3 here is CATSTRGQETQYF. CDR3 nucleotide sequence: TGTGCCACCTCTACTAGGGGCCAAGAGACCCAGTACTTC.

This clonotype was detected only a few times. This sequence joins TRBV20-1 and TRBJ2-1, with 14 nucleotides matching TRBD2. CDR1 is DFQATT and CDR2 is SNEGSKA in the germline V gene (reference sequence). This CDR3 is built from 15 residues. V shed 3 bases and J 9 bases; nucleotides not matched to a gene: 7. Here the CDR3 reads CSASRRLAGGREQFF. CDR3 nucleotide sequence: TGCAGTGCTAGCCGCCGACTAGCGGGGGGGCGTGAGCAGTTCTTC.

This clonotype has more than one count but fewer than ten. This chain links TRBV28 with TRBJ2-3; D gene ambiguous. V was clipped by 7 bases and J by 9 bases, with 11 bases between them. Germline V gene sequence: CDR1 MDHEN, CDR2 SYDVKM. CDR3 size: 11 residues. CDR3 sequence: CASIAYKTQYF. The DNA for the CDR3 is TGTGCCAGCATCGCCTATAAGACGCAGTATTTT.

The chain carries TRBV5-4 and TRBJ2-3; 10 bases agree with TRBD2. Trimming cost V 0 bases and J 0 bases; bases outside gene matches: 13. Germline V gene sequence: CDR1 SGHNT, CDR2 YYREEE (reference sequence). The CDR3 runs 20 residues. CDR3 sequence: CASSLVWLAGALPSTDTQYF. CDR3 nucleotides: TGTGCCAGCAGCTTGGTCTGGCTAGCGGGGGCCCTGCCTAGCACAGATACGCAGTATTTT.

Only a few counts were recorded for this clonotype. The CDR3 nucleotides are TGCGCCAGCAGCCAAGACGGCTCATCCAGACAGTTCTTC. Its protein product is CASSQDGSSRQFF. This sequence joins TRBV4-3 and TRBJ2-1; D is unresolved. This CDR3 has 13 residues. Germline V gene lookup returns CDR1 LGHNA and CDR2 YSLEER. V lost 0 bases to trimming and J lost 13 bases, with 13 bases between them.

This chain's CDR3 is CASSPPKGTVLGELFF. Written as DNA, the CDR3 is TGTGCCAGCTCACCACCGAAAGGGACAGTCCTCGGGGAGCTGTTTTTT. The rearrangement joins TRBV18 to TRBJ2-2, with 7 bases matching TRBD1. Trimming at V came to 0 bases and at J to 7 bases, leaving 8 bases not matched to a gene. The CDR3 length is 16 residues. CDR1 and CDR2 from the germline V gene are KGHSH and LQKENI.

This clonotype has more than one count but fewer than ten. The chain recombines TRBV5-1 with TRBJ2-7; a possible D gene is TRBD2 (5 bases). The V end was cut by 4 bases, the J end by 2 bases, with 7 bases between. The CDR3 has 12 amino acids. In germline, CDR1 is SGHRS, CDR2 YFSETQ. The DNA of the CDR3 is TGCGCCAGCAGCCCCGGGACCTACGAGCAGTACTTC. Its translation: CASSPGTYEQYF. The full variable domain, with the rest looked up from reference TRBV5-1 and TRBJ2-7, is KAGVTQTPRYLIKTRGQQVTLSCSPISGHRSVSWYQQTPGQGLQFLFEYFSETQRNKGNFPGRFSGRQFSNSRSEMNVSTLELGDSALYLCASSPGTYEQYFGPGTRLTVT.

The chain links TRBV6-2 or TRBV6-3 to TRBJ1-2; D is unresolved. The CDR3 runs to 15 residues. The V end was cut by 4 bases, the J end by 1 base, with 13 bases between. Germline V gives CDR1 MNHEY, CDR2 SVGEGT. The CDR3 DNA follows: TGTGCCAGCAGTTCGCTGACGGAGCTTAACTATGGCTACACCTTC. Its translation is CASSSLTELNYGYTF.

The rearrangement joins TRBV20-1 to TRBJ1-1, with TRBD1 matching 7 bases. Germline V gene sequence: CDR1 DFQATT, CDR2 SNEGSKA (reference sequence). V shed 2 bases, J shed 0 bases, and the junction held 3 bases outside the gene matches. The length of the CDR3 is 14 residues. The CDR3 loop is CSARQGVMNTEAFF. The CDR3 nucleotides read TGCAGTGCTAGACAGGGGGTCATGAACACTGAAGCTTTCTTT.

This clonotype was seen only a few times. The rearrangement links TRBV9 to TRBJ2-1; TRBD1 aligns across 7 bases. V trimming: 3 bases; J trimming: 7 bases; junction bases outside the gene matches: 4. The germline gives CDR1 SGDLS, CDR2 YYNGEE. The CDR3 loop spans 13 amino acids. The CDR3 region has the DNA TGTGCCAGCAGCGCTCTACAGGGGAATGAGCAGTTCTTC. It translates to CASSALQGNEQFF.

This chain connects TRBV2 to TRBJ2-2; 7 bases match TRBD1. The CDR3 extends over 12 amino acids. J lost 6 bases, V lost 5 bases, and 0 bases had no gene match. Germline CDR1 is SNHLY and CDR2 is FYNNEI. CDR3 loop: CASSRGPGELFF. CDR3 nucleotide sequence: TGTGCCAGCAGTAGGGGGCCCGGGGAGCTGTTTTTT.

This clonotype was detected only a few times. The chain recombines TRBV28 with TRBJ2-3, with TRBD2 matching over 15 bases. The CDR3 length is 18 residues. CDR1 is MDHEN and CDR2 is SYDVKM in the germline V gene. Trimming at V came to 3 bases and at J to 3 bases, leaving 7 bases not matched to a gene. The CDR3 region is CASSFSRTSGGATDTQYF. CDR3 DNA: TGTGCCAGCAGTTTTTCCCGGACTAGCGGGGGGGCAACAGATACGCAGTATTTT.

This clonotype was counted at least ten times. This chain links TRBV20-1 with TRBJ1-4; 7 positions match TRBD1. Germline V gives CDR1 DFQATT, CDR2 SNEGSKA (reference sequence). The CDR3 has 16 amino acids. Trimming removed 1 base from V and 4 bases from J; junction bases left unmatched: 9. The CDR3 loop reads CSARGQGGGGNEKLFF. The CDR3 nucleotides read TGCAGTGCTAGAGGACAGGGAGGTGGGGGTAATGAAAAACTGTTTTTT.

CDR3 residues: CASSSDPAGRGIASNTDTQYF. As DNA, the CDR3 is TGTGCCAGCAGCTCCGACCCCGCTGGCAGGGGAATAGCATCGAACACAGATACGCAGTATTTT. The chain employs TRBV7-9 and TRBJ2-3, with a tentative D call TRBD1 (6 bases). V dropped 4 bases and J dropped 2 bases, with 31 bases sitting between them. This CDR3 spans 21 amino acids. Germline values: CDR1 SEHNR, CDR2 FQNEAQ (reference sequence).